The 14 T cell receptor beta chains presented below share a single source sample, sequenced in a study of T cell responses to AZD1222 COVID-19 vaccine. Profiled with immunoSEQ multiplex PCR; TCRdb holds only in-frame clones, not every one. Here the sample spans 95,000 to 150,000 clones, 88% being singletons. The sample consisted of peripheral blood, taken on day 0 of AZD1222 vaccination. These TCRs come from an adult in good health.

Written as DNA, the CDR3 is TGTGCCAGCAGTTACAGGCACTCTGGAAACACCATATATTTT. This encodes CASSYRHSGNTIYF. V and J are TRBV6-5 and TRBJ1-3; D not resolved. V gave up 2 bases and J gave up 0 bases, with 5 bases separating them. The germline gives CDR1 MNHEY, CDR2 SVGAGI. The CDR3 is 14 residues long.

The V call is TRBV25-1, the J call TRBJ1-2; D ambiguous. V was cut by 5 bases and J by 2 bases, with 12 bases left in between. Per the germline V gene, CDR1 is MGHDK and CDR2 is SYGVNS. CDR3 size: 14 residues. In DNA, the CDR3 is TGTGCCAGCAGTACCCCAAACGAAAACTATGGCTACACCTTC. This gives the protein CASSTPNENYGYTF.

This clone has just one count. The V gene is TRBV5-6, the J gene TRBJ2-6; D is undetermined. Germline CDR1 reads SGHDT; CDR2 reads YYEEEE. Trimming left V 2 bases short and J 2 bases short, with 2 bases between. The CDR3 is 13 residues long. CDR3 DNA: TGTGCCAGCAGCTTAACTGGGGCCAACGTCCTGACTTTC. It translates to CASSLTGANVLTF.

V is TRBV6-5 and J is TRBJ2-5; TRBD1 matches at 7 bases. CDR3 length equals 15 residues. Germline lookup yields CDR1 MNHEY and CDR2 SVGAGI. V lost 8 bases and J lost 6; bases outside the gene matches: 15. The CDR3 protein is CASHDPGQVGQTQYF. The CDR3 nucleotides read TGTGCCAGCCATGACCCCGGACAGGTGGGCCAGACCCAGTACTTC.

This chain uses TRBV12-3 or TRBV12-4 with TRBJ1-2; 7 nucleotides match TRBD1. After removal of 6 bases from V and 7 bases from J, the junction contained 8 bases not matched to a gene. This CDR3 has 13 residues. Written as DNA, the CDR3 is TGTGCCAGCAGCCCGGGGACAGTCCGTGGCTACACCTTC. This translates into CASSPGTVRGYTF.

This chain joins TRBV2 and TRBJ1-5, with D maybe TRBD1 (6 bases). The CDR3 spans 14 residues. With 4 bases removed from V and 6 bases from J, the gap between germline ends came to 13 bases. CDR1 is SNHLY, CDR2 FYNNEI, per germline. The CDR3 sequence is CASSADRTGQPQHF. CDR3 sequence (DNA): TGTGCCAGCAGTGCCGACAGGACGGGTCAGCCCCAGCATTTT.

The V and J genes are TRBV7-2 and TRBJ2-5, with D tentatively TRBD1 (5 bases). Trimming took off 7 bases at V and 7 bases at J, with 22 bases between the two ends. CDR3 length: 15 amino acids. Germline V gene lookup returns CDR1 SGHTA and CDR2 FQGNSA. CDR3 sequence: CASNPGIVNLGTQYF. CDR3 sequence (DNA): TGTGCCAGCAACCCAGGGATAGTTAATCTCGGGACCCAGTACTTC.

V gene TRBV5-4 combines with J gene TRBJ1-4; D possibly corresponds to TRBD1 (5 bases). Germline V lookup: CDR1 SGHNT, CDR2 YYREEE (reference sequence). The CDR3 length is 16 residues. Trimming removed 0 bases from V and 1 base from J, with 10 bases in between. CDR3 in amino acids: CASSLGWGGTNEKLFF. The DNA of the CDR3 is TGTGCCAGCAGCTTGGGATGGGGCGGAACTAATGAAAAACTGTTTTTT.

The CDR3 region is CASSRTPGISYEQYF. DNA of the CDR3: TGTGCCAGCTCACGGACTCCGGGAATCTCCTACGAGCAGTACTTC. This chain connects TRBV18 to TRBJ2-7; weak D call: TRBD2 (5 bases). V gave up 4 bases and J gave up 0 bases, with 13 bases separating them. Looked up from germline, CDR1 is KGHSH and CDR2 is LQKENI. The CDR3 loop spans 15 amino acids. Complete variable domain (other parts from reference TRBV18 and TRBJ2-7): NAGVMQNPRHLVRRRGQEARLRCSPMKGHSHVYWYRQLPEEGLKFMVYLQKENIIDESGMPKERFSAEFPKEGPSILRIQQVVRGDSAAYFCASSRTPGISYEQYFGPGTRLTVT.

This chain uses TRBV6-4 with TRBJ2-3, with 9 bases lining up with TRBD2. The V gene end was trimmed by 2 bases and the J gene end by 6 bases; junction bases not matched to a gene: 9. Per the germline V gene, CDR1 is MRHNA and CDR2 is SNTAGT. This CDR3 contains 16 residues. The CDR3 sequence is CASSDRAGGRVDTQYF. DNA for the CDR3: TGTGCCAGCAGTGACCGAGCGGGGGGTCGAGTGGATACGCAGTATTTT.

In DNA form, the CDR3 reads TGTGCCAGCAGTGAAGGCGGGGAAGAGACCCAGTACTTC. This sequence encodes CASSEGGEETQYF. J is TRBJ2-5 and V is TRBV2, with D perhaps TRBD2 (6 bases). The germline V and J ends were trimmed by 1 base and 3 bases, with 6 bases remaining between them. The germline V gene has CDR1 SNHLY and CDR2 FYNNEI. The CDR3 covers 13 residues. The full variable domain, with the rest looked up from reference TRBV2 and TRBJ2-5, is EPEVTQTPSHQVTQMGQEVILRCVPISNHLYFYWYRQILGQKVEFLVSFYNNEISEKSEIFDDQFSVERPDGSNFTLKIRSTKLEDSAMYFCASSEGGEETQYFGPGTRLLVL.

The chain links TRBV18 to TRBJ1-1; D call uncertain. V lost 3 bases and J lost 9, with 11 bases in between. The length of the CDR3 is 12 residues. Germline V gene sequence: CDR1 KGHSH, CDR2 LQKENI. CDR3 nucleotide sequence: TGTGCCAGCTCACCCACCTTCAGTAAAGCTTTCTTT. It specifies CASSPTFSKAFF.

This CDR3 is CATRPATNEKLFF. CDR3 sequence (DNA): TGTGCCACCAGACCTGCAACTAATGAAAAACTGTTTTTT. The V and J genes are TRBV6-5 and TRBJ1-4; the D is unclear. In germline, CDR1 is MNHEY, CDR2 SVGAGI. This CDR3 has 13 residues. The V and J ends lost 10 bases and 0 bases respectively, with 9 bases between them.

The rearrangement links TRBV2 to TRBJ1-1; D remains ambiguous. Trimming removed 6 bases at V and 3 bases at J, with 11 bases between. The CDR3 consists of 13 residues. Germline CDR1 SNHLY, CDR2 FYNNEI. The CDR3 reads CASSALWDTEAFF. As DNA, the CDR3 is TGTGCCAGCAGCGCTCTATGGGACACTGAAGCTTTCTTT.